The rows below give T cell receptor beta chains drawn from one sample of a study of blood T cell repertoires in COVID-19. Some clones are missing from TCRdb's copy, which holds only in-frame ones; the method was immunoSEQ multiplex PCR. The sample has some 180,000 clones; around 80% are singletons. The sequencing input was peripheral blood. These TCRs come from a human donor in a cohort sampled during active COVID-19. CDR3s include the opening cysteine and the closing phenylalanine or tryptophan. D genes are given only for firm matches. A clone size is listed for some rows: how often the clone was seen (once, few, many), or a class if it is expanded.

>-|TRBV9|TRBJ2-7|-
CASSVGNGEQYF
TGTGCCAGCAGCGTAGGTAACGGTGAGCAGTACTTC
>-|TRBV10-2|TRBJ1-2|-
CASTGNYGYTF
TGCGCCAGCACAGGGAACTATGGCTACACCTTC
>TRBD2|TRBV5-1|TRBJ2-1|-
CASNGGFDPHEQFF
TGCGCCAGCAACGGGGGGTTTGATCCGCATGAGCAGTTCTTC
>-|TRBV7-2|TRBJ2-7|-
CASSLVYAPAAEQYF
TGTGCCAGCAGCTTAGTTTATGCCCCAGCGGCCGAGCAGTACTTC
>-|TRBV23-1|TRBJ1-5|-
CASSRQHSSNQPQHF
TGCGCCAGCAGTCGACAGCATAGTAGCAATCAGCCCCAGCATTTT
>TRBD1|TRBV14|TRBJ2-6|once
CASSQRRDSSSGANVLTF
TGTGCCAGCAGCCAAAGACGGGACAGCTCCTCTGGGGCCAACGTCCTGACTTTC
>-|TRBV12-5|TRBJ1-5|-
CASGETGFVNQPQHF
TGTGCTAGTGGTGAGACAGGTTTTGTCAATCAGCCCCAGCATTTT
>-|TRBV28|TRBJ1-1|-
CASSFTRANTEAFF
TGTGCCAGCAGTTTCACCAGGGCCAACACTGAAGCTTTCTTT
>-|TRBV12-3/TRBV12-4|TRBJ1-1|-
CASSGGNTEAFF
TGTGCCAGCTCGGGGGGAAACACTGAAGCTTTCTTT
>TRBD1|TRBV18|TRBJ1-2|-
CASSQSNRGAYGYTF
TGTGCCAGCTCACAATCAAACAGGGGGGCCTATGGCTACACCTTC
>TRBD1|TRBV5-1|TRBJ1-2|-
CASSQTGGDGYTF
TGCGCCAGCAGCCAGACAGGGGGCGATGGCTACACCTTC
>-|TRBV6-5|TRBJ1-5|-
CASSYVSPRAGQPQHF
TGTGCCAGCAGTTACGTATCGCCGCGCGCGGGTCAGCCCCAGCATTTT
>-|TRBV19|TRBJ1-1|many
CASSVTGSGTEAFF
TGTGCCAGTAGTGTGACAGGTTCGGGCACTGAAGCTTTCTTT
>TRBD2|TRBV5-1|TRBJ2-1|-
CASSPGTSGGLSYNEQFF
TGCGCCAGCAGCCCGGGGACTAGCGGGGGGCTGAGCTACAATGAGCAGTTCTTC
>-|TRBV20-1|TRBJ1-4|-
CSAPVPEKLFF
TGCAGTGCACCGGTCCCTGAAAAACTGTTTTTT
>-|TRBV4-1|TRBJ2-5|once
CASSQDGDSFATQYF
TGCGCCAGCAGCCAAGACGGAGACAGTTTTGCGACCCAGTACTTC
>TRBD1|TRBV4-1|TRBJ2-7|-
CASSQDLNRGRVPTYEQYF
TGCGCCAGCAGCCAAGACCTTAACAGGGGGCGAGTCCCCACCTACGAGCAGTACTTC
>-|TRBV4-1|TRBJ2-1|-
CASSQGLNSDNEQFF
TGCGCCAGCAGCCAAGGACTGAATTCCGACAATGAGCAGTTCTTC
>-|TRBV10-3|TRBJ1-1|-
CAISEVQGPRGTEAFF
TGTGCCATCAGTGAAGTACAGGGCCCAAGGGGCACTGAAGCTTTCTTT
>-|TRBV2|TRBJ1-2|few
CASSERVPNYGYTF
TGTGCCAGCAGTGAACGGGTCCCTAACTATGGCTACACCTTC
>TRBD2|TRBV7-6|TRBJ2-1|-
CASSYPGELAGGPVNEQFF
TGTGCCAGCAGCTACCCAGGGGAACTAGCGGGGGGGCCGGTCAATGAGCAGTTCTTC
>TRBD2|TRBV15|TRBJ2-3|-
CATSGLAGTPTPDTQYF
TGTGCCACCAGCGGACTAGCGGGGACCCCTACCCCAGATACGCAGTATTTT
>-|TRBV14|TRBJ2-1|-
CASSHRTRRANEQFF
TGTGCCAGCAGCCATCGAACCCGCAGGGCCAATGAGCAGTTCTTC
>-|TRBV13|TRBJ2-7|-
CASSLGRGGYEQYF
TGTGCCAGCAGCTTAGGCAGGGGTGGGTACGAGCAGTACTTC
>TRBD2|TRBV6-5|TRBJ2-1|-
CASSSGGDEQFF
TGTGCCAGCAGTAGCGGGGGGGATGAGCAGTTCTTC
>TRBD1|TRBV6-5|TRBJ1-2|once
CASNRGANYGYTF
TGTGCCAGTAACAGGGGGGCTAACTATGGCTACACCTTC
>TRBD2|TRBV7-6|TRBJ2-7|once
CASSLLAGELYEQYF
TGTGCCAGCAGCCTCCTAGCGGGGGAGCTCTACGAGCAGTACTTC
>TRBD1|TRBV7-9|TRBJ1-4|-
CASRKGASGEKLFF
TGTGCCAGCAGGAAGGGGGCAAGTGGTGAAAAACTGTTTTTT
>TRBD1|TRBV2|TRBJ1-2|-
CASSDTGGVGYTF
TGTGCCAGCAGCGACACAGGGGGAGTTGGCTACACCTTC
>TRBD1|TRBV29-1|TRBJ1-1|-
CSVKGTGWNTEAFF
TGCAGCGTTAAGGGGACAGGCTGGAACACTGAAGCTTTCTTT
>TRBD1|TRBV27|TRBJ1-1|-
CASSLSGGFTEAFF
TGTGCCAGCAGTTTATCAGGGGGCTTCACTGAAGCTTTCTTT
>-|TRBV6-6|TRBJ1-5|once
CASSYYPGNQPQHF
TGTGCCAGCAGTTATTATCCAGGCAATCAGCCCCAGCATTTT
>TRBD2|TRBV7-2|TRBJ2-7|once
CASSLAGLAGFDEQYF
TGTGCCAGCAGCTTAGCTGGTCTAGCGGGGTTCGACGAGCAGTACTTC
>-|TRBV3-1/TRBV3-2|TRBJ2-2|few
CASSRRTGELFF
TGTGCCAGCAGCCGCAGAACCGGGGAGCTGTTTTTT
>TRBD2|TRBV7-8|TRBJ2-1|-
CASSSSGGAINEQFF
TGTGCCAGCAGCTCTAGCGGGGGGGCCATCAATGAGCAGTTCTTC
>TRBD1|TRBV4-1|TRBJ1-1|-
CASSYRDRGRDTEAFF
TGCGCCAGCAGCTACCGGGACAGGGGAAGAGACACTGAAGCTTTCTTT
>TRBD1|TRBV9|TRBJ2-2|-
CASSRTGGATGELFF
TGTGCCAGCAGCAGGACAGGGGGCGCCACCGGGGAGCTGTTTTTT
>-|TRBV2|TRBJ1-2|-
CASSEVGLGYTF
TGTGCCAGCAGTGAAGTGGGCCTTGGCTACACCTTC
>TRBD1|TRBV9|TRBJ1-6|-
CASSVDGQVDSPLHF
TGTGCCAGCAGCGTAGACGGACAGGTGGATTCACCCCTCCACTTT
>TRBD1|TRBV5-1|TRBJ2-7|-
CASSYGTGEYEQYF
TGCGCCAGCAGCTACGGGACAGGGGAATACGAGCAGTACTTC
>-|TRBV11-3|TRBJ1-1|-
CASSLATNTEAFF
TGTGCCAGCAGCTTAGCGACAAACACTGAAGCTTTCTTT
>TRBD1|TRBV5-1|TRBJ2-7|-
CASSGLTGALHEQYF
TGCGCCAGCAGCGGCCTGACAGGGGCACTCCACGAGCAGTACTTC
>-|TRBV6-5|TRBJ2-6|-
CASATIGAGANVLTF
TGTGCCAGCGCCACGATCGGGGCTGGGGCCAACGTCCTGACTTTC